This T cell receptor beta chain appears in the sequencing data of a study of OX40 agonist ivuxolimab in advanced cancers. Sequenced by immunoSEQ multiplex PCR; TCRdb stores in-frame clones only, minus some. Altogether tens of thousands of clones are present, roughly 84% being singletons, with the ten largest covering 0.9% to 1.4%. Germline V CDR1 and CDR2: MNHEY, SVGAGI. V gave up 3 bases and J gave up 3 bases; unmatched junction bases: 5. The CDR3 contains 14 residues. Here the sequenced sample was CD4+ or CD8+ T cells sorted from blood, taken in a trial of the OX40 agonist ivuxolimab. The chain combines TRBV6-5 with TRBJ2-7; 7 bases align to TRBD1. The receptor's source is an adult with an advanced solid tumor such as melanoma, head and neck, liver or kidney cancer. CDR3 coding DNA: TGTGCCAGCAGTTATGCCGGGACAGACTACGAGCAGTACTTC. Its protein product is CASSYAGTDYEQYF.